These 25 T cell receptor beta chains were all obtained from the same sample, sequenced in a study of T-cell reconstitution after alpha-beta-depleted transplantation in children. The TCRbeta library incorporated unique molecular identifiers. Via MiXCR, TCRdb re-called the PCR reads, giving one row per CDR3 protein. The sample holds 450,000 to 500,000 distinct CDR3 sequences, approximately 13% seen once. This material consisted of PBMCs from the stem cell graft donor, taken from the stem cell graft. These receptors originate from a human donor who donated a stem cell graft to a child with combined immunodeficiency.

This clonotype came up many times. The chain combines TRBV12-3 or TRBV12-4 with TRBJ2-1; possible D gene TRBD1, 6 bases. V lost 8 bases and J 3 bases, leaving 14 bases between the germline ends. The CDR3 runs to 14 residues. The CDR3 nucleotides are TGTGCCAGCCGGAGACAGGCCAGCTACAATGAGCAGTTCTTC. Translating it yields CASRRQASYNEQFF.

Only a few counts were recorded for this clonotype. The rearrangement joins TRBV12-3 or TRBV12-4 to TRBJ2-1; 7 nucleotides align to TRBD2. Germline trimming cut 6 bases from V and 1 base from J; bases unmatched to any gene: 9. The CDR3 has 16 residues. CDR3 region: CASRGGDDESYNEQFF. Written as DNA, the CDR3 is TGTGCCAGCAGGGGGGGGGACGACGAATCCTACAATGAGCAGTTCTTC.

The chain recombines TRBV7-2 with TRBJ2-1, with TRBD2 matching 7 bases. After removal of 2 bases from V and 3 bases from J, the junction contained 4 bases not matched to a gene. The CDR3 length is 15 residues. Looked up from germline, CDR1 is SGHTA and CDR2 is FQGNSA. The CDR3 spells CASSLQAGNYNEQFF. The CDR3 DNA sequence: TGTGCCAGCAGCTTACAAGCGGGAAACTACAATGAGCAGTTCTTC.

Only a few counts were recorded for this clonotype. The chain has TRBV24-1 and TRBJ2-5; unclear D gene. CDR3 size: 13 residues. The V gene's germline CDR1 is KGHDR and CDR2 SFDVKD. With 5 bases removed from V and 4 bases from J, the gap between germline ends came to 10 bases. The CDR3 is CATSGPIGETQYF. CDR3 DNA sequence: TGTGCCACCAGTGGACCCATTGGAGAGACCCAGTACTTC.

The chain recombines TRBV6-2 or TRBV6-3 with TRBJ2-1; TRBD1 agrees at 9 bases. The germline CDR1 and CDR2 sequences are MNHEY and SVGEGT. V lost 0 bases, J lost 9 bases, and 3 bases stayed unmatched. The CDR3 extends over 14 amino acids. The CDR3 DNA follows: TGTGCCAGCAGTTACTCCCGGGACAGGGTTGAGCAGTTCTTC. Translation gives CASSYSRDRVEQFF.

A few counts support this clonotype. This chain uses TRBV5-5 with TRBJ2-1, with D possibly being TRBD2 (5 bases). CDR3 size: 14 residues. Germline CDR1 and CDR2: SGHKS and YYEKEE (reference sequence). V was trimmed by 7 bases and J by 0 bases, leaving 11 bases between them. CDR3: CASEEGSSYNEQFF. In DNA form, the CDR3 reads TGTGCCAGCGAAGAGGGCAGCTCCTACAATGAGCAGTTCTTC.

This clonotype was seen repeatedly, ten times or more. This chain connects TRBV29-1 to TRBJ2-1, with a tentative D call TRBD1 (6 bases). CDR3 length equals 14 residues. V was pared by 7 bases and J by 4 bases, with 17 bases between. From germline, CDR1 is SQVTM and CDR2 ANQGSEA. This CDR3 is CSAQRGTGYNEQFF. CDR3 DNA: TGCAGCGCCCAGAGGGGGACGGGATACAATGAGCAGTTCTTC.

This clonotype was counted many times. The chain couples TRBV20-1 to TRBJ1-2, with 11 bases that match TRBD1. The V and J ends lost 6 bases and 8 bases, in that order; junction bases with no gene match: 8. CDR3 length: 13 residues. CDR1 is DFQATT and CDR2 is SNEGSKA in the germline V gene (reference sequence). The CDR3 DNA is TGCAGTGCCTTGGACAGGGGGCTTCGAGGCTACACCTTC. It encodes CSALDRGLRGYTF.

CDR3 sequence: CASSFYGGQGPDPGANVLTF. The CDR3, as DNA: TGTGCCAGCAGTTTTTATGGTGGGCAGGGGCCCGACCCTGGGGCCAACGTCCTGACTTTC. The rearrangement uses TRBV12-3 or TRBV12-4 and TRBJ2-6; maybe TRBD1 (6 bases). CDR3 length: 20 residues. Trimming stripped 3 bases from V and 2 bases from J, with 23 bases between.

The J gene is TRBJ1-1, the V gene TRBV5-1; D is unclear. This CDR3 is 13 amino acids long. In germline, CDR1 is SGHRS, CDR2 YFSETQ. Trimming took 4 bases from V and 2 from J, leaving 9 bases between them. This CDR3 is CASSPSPNTEAFF. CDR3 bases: TGCGCCAGCAGCCCCTCCCCCAACACTGAAGCTTTCTTT.

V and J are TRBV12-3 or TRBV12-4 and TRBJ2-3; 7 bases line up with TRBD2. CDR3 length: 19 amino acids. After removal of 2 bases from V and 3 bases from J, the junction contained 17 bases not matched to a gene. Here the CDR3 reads CASSLRGPLRGSLTDTQYF. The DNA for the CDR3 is TGTGCCAGCAGTTTACGGGGACCTCTCCGCGGGAGTTTAACAGATACGCAGTATTTT.

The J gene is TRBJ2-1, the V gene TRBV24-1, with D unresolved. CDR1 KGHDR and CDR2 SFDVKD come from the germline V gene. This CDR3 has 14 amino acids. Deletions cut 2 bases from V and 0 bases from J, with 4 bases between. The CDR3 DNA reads TGTGCCACCAGTGATTGGGGCTCCTACAATGAGCAGTTCTTC. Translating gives CATSDWGSYNEQFF.

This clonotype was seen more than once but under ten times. CDR3: CASSLPAGDFTDTQYF. DNA of the CDR3: TGCGCCAGCAGCTTGCCAGCGGGGGACTTCACAGATACGCAGTATTTT. V and J are TRBV5-1 and TRBJ2-3; 8 nucleotides agree with TRBD2. This CDR3 contains 16 residues. Trimming removed 1 base from V and 2 bases from J; junction bases left unmatched: 6. Germline V gene data show CDR1 as SGHRS and CDR2 as YFSETQ.

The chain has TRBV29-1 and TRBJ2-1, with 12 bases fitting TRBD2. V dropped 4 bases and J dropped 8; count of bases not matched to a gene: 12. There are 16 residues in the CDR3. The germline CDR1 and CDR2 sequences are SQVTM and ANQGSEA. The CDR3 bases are TGCAGCGTTGGGGGACTAGCGGGTTTCAACCAGGATGAGCAGTTCTTC. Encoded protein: CSVGGLAGFNQDEQFF.

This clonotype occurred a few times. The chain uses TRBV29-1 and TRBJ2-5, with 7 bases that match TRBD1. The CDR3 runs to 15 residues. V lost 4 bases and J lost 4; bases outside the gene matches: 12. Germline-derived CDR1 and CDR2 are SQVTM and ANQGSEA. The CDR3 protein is CSVVGGGNFGETQYF. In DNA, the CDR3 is TGCAGCGTTGTAGGGGGCGGCAATTTTGGAGAGACCCAGTACTTC. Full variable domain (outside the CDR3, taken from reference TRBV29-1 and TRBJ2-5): SAVISQKPSRDICQRGTSLTIQCQVDSQVTMMFWYRQQPGQSLTLIATANQGSEATYESGFVIDKFPISRPNLTFSTLTVSNMSPEDSSIYLCSVVGGGNFGETQYFGPGTRLLVL.

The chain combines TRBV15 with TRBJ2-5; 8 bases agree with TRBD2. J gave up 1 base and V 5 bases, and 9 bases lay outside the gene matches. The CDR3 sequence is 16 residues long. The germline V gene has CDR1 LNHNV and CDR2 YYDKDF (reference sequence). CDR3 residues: CATSPQPGGGQETQYF. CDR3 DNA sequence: TGTGCCACCAGCCCCCAACCCGGGGGGGGCCAAGAGACCCAGTACTTC.

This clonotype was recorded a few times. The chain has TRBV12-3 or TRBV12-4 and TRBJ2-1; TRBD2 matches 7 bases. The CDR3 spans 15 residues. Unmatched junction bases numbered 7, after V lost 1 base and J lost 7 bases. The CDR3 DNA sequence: TGTGCCAGCAGTTTAGAAGTATTAGCGGGTAATGAGCAGTTCTTC. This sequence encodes CASSLEVLAGNEQFF.

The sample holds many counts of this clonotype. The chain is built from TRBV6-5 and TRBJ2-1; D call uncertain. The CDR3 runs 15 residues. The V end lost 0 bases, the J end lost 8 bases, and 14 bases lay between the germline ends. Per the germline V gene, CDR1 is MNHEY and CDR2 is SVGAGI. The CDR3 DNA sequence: TGTGCCAGCAGTTACTCCTTGGACGGTCTCGATGAGCAGTTCTTC. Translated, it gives CASSYSLDGLDEQFF.

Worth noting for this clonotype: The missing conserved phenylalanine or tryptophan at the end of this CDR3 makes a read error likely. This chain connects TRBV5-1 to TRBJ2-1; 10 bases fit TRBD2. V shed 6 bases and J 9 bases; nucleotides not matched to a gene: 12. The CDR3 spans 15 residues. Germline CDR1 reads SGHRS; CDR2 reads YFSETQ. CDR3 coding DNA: TGCGCCAGCACGACCCTAGCGGGAGAGGGGGGTGAGCAGTTCGTC. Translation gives CASTTLAGEGGEQFV.

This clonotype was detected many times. Here the CDR3 DNA reads TGTGCCAGCAGCCAAGATGCGGCAGTCTCCTACGAGCAGTACTTC. This sequence encodes CASSQDAAVSYEQYF. V and J are TRBV3-1 and TRBJ2-7; D unclear. The ends were cut back, 0 bases at V and 0 bases at J, with 9 bases in the middle. Germline V gene sequence: CDR1 LGHDT, CDR2 YNNKEL (reference sequence). The CDR3 consists of 15 residues.

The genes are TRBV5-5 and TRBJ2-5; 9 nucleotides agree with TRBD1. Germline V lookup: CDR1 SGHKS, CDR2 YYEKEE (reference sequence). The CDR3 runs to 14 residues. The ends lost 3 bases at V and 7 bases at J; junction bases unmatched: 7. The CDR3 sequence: CASSSSPTGGTQYF. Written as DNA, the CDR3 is TGTGCCAGCAGCTCGAGCCCGACAGGGGGGACCCAGTACTTC. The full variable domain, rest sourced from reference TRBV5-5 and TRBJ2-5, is DAGVTQSPTHLIKTRGQQVTLRCSPISGHKSVSWYQQVLGQGPQFIFQYYEKEERGRGNFPDRFSARQFPNYSSELNVNALLLGDSALYLCASSSSPTGGTQYFGPGTRLLVL.

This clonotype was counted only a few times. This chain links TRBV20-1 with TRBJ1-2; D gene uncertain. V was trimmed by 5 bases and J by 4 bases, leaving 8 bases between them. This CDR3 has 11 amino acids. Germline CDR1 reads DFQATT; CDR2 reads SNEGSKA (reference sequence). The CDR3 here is CSASPGYGYTF. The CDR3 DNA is TGCAGTGCTTCGCCGGGCTATGGCTACACCTTC.

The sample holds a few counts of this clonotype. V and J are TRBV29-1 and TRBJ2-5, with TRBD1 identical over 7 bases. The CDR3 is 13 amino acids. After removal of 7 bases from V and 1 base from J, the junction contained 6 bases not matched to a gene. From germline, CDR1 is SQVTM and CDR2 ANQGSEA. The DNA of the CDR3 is TGCAGCGGCCTCAGGGACAGCCAAGAGACCCAGTACTTC. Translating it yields CSGLRDSQETQYF.

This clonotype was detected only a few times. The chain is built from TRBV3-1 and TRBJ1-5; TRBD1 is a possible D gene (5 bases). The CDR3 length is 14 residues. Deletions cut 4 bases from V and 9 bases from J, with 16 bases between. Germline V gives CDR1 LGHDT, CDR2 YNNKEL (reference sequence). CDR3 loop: CASSPAVWGSPQHF. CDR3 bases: TGTGCCAGCAGCCCCGCAGTATGGGGCTCGCCCCAGCATTTT. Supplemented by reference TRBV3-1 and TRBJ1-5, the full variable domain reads DTAVSQTPKYLVTQMGNDKSIKCEQNLGHDTMYWYKQDSKKFLKIMFSYNNKELIINETVPNRFSPKSPDKAHLNLHINSLELGDSAVYFCASSPAVWGSPQHFGDGTRLSIL.

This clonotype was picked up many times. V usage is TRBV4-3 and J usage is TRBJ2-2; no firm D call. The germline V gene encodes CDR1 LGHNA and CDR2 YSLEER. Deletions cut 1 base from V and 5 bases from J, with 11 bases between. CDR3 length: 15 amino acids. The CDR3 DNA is TGCGCCAGCAGCCAAGGACTGCTGACTACCGGGGAGCTGTTTTTT. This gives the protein CASSQGLLTTGELFF.